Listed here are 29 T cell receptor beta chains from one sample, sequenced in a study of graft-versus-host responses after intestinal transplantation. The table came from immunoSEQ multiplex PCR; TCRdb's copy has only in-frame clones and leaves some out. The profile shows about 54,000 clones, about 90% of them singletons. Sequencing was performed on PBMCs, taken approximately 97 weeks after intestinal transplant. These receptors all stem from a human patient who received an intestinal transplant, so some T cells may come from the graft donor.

The CDR3 protein is CASSLGVWEQYF. CDR3 nucleotides: TGTGCCAGCAGCTTAGGGGTGTGGGAGCAGTACTTC. The V call is TRBV7-9, the J call TRBJ2-7; D ambiguous. CDR3 length: 12 amino acids. V gave up 1 base and J gave up 7 bases, with 8 bases separating them. From germline, CDR1 is SEHNR and CDR2 FQNEAQ (reference sequence).

The CDR3 DNA is TGTGCCAGCAGTGTCTCTAAAGGCACCGGGGAGCTGTTTTTT. This codes for CASSVSKGTGELFF. This chain joins TRBV2 and TRBJ2-2; the D is unclear. Trimming shortened V by 4 bases and J by 4 bases, and 10 bases separated the two germline ends. Germline V gene data show CDR1 as SNHLY and CDR2 as FYNNEI. The CDR3 is 14 residues long.

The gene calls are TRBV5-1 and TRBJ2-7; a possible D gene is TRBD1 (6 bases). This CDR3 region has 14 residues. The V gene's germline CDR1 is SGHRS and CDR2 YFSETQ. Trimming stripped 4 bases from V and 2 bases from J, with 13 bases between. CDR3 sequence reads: CASSPAPGAYEQYF. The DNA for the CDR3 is TGCGCCAGCAGCCCGGCGCCAGGGGCCTACGAGCAGTACTTC.

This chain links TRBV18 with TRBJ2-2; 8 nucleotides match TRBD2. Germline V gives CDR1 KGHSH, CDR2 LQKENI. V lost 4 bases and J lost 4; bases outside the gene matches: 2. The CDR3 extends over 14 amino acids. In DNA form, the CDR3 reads TGTGCCAGCTCACGTAGCGGGGTCACCGGGGAGCTGTTTTTT. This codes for CASSRSGVTGELFF. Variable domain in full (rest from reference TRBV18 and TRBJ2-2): NAGVMQNPRHLVRRRGQEARLRCSPMKGHSHVYWYRQLPEEGLKFMVYLQKENIIDESGMPKERFSAEFPKEGPSILRIQQVVRGDSAAYFCASSRSGVTGELFFGEGSRLTVL.

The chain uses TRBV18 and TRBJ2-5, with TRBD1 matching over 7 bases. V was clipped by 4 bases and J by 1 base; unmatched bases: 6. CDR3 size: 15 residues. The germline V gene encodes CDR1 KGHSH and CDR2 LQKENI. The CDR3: CASSRSRGLQETQYF. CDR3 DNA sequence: TGTGCCAGCTCACGAAGTAGGGGGCTCCAAGAGACCCAGTACTTC.

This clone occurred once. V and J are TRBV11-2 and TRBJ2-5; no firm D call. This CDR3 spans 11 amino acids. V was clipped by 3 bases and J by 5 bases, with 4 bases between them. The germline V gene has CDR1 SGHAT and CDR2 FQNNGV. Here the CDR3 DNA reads TGTGCCAGCAGCTTTAGGGAGACCCAGTACTTC. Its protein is CASSFRETQYF.

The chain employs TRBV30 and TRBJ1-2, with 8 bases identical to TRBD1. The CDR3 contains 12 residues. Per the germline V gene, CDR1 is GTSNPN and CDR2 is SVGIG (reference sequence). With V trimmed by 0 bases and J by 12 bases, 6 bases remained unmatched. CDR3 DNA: TGTGCCTGGAGTGTCTGGACAGGGATCAACACCTTC. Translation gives CAWSVWTGINTF.

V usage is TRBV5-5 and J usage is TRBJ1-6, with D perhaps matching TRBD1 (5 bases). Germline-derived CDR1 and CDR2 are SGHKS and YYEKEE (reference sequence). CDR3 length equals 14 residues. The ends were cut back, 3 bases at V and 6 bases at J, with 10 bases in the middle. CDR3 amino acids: CASSSTGGNSPLHF. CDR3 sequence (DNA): TGTGCCAGCAGCTCAACGGGGGGTAATTCACCCCTCCACTTT.

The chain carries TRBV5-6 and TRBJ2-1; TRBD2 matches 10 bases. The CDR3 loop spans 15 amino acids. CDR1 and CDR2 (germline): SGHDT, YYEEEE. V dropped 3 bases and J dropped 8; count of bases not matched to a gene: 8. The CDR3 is CASSWERGGKDEQFF. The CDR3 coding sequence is TGTGCCAGCAGCTGGGAGCGGGGGGGCAAGGATGAGCAGTTCTTC.

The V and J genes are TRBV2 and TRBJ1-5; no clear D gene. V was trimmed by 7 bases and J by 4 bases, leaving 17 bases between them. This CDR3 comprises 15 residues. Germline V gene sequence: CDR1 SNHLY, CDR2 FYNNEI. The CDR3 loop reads CASNLRVRWNQPQHF. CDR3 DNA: TGTGCCAGCAACCTAAGGGTCAGGTGGAATCAGCCCCAGCATTTT. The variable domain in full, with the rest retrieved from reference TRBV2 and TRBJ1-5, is EPEVTQTPSHQVTQMGQEVILRCVPISNHLYFYWYRQILGQKVEFLVSFYNNEISEKSEIFDDQFSVERPDGSNFTLKIRSTKLEDSAMYFCASNLRVRWNQPQHFGDGTRLSIL.

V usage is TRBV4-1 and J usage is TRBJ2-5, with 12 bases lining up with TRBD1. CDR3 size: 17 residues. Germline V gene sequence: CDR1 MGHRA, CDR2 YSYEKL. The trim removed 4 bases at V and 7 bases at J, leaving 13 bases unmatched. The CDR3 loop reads CASSRQVGDRGRATQYF. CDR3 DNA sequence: TGCGCCAGCAGCCGGCAAGTTGGGGACAGGGGGCGGGCGACCCAGTACTTC.

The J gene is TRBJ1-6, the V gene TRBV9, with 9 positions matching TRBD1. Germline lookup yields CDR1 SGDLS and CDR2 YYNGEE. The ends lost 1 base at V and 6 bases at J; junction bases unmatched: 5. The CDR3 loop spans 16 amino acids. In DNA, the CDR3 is TGTGCCAGCAGCGTAACAGGGGGCGAGGGTAATTCACCCCTCCACTTT. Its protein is CASSVTGGEGNSPLHF.

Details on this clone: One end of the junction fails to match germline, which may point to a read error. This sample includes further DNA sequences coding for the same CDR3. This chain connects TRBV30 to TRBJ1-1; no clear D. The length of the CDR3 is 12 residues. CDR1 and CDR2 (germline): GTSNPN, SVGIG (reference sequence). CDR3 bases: TGTGCCTGGAGTGCCCTTGACACTGAAGCCTTCTTT. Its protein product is CAWSALDTEAFF.

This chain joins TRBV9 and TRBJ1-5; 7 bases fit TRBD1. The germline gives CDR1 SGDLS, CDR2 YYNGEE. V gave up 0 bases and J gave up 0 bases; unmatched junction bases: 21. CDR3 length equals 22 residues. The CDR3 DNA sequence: TGTGCCAGCAGCGTAGTTTACCCTTTGTACTCTTTACAGGGGAATAGCAATCAGCCCCAGCATTTT. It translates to CASSVVYPLYSLQGNSNQPQHF.

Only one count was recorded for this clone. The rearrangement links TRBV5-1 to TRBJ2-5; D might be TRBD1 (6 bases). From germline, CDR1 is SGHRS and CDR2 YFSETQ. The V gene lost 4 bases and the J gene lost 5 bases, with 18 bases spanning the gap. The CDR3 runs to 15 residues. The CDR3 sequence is CASSPRTASEETQYF. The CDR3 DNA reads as TGCGCCAGCAGCCCGAGGACAGCCTCGGAGGAGACCCAGTACTTC.

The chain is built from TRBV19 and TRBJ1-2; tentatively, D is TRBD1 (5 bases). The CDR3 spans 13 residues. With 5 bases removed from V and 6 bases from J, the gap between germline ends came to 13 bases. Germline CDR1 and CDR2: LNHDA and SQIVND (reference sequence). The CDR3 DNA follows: TGTGCCAGTAGTCAGGGATATCGCAATGGCTACACCTTC. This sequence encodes CASSQGYRNGYTF.

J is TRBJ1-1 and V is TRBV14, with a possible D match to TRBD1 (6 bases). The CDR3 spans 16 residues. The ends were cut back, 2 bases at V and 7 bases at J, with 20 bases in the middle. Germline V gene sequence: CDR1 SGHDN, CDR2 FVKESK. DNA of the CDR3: TGTGCCAGCAGCCAACTCCCCGGGCAGGGGAGGAGTGAAGCTTTCTTT. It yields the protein CASSQLPGQGRSEAFF.

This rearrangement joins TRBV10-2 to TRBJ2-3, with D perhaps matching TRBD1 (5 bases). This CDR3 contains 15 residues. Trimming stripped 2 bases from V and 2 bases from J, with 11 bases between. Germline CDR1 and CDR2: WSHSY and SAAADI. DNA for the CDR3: TGCGCCAGCAGTGAGAGCACAGGAGTCACAGATACGCAGTATTTT. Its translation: CASSESTGVTDTQYF.

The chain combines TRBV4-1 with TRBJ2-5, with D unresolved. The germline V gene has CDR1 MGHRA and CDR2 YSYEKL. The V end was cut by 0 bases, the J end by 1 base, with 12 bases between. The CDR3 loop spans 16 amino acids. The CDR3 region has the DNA TGCGCCAGCAGCCAAGATCCCGGGCCTCCCCAAGAGACCCAGTACTTC. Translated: CASSQDPGPPQETQYF.

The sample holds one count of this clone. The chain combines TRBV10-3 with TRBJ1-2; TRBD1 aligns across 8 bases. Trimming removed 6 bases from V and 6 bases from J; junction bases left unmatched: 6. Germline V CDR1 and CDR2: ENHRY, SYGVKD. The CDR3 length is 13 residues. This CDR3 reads CAISQAGGNGYTF. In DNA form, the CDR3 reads TGTGCCATCAGCCAGGCAGGGGGCAATGGCTACACCTTC.

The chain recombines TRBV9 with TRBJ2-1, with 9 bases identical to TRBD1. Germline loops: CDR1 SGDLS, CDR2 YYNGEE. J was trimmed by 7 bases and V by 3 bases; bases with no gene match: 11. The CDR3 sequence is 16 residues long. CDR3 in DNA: TGTGCCAGCAGCGCCTGGACAGGGGATTTTAGGAATGAGCAGTTCTTC. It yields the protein CASSAWTGDFRNEQFF.

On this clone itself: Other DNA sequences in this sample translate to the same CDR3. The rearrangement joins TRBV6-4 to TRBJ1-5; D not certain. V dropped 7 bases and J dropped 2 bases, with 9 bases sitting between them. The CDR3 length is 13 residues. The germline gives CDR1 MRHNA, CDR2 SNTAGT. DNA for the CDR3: TGTGCCAGCACGTCGGCAGGCAATCAGCCCCAGCATTTT. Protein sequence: CASTSAGNQPQHF.

The CDR3: CASRSATVSNQPQHF. In DNA, the CDR3 is TGTGCCAGCCGCTCAGCGACAGTTAGCAATCAGCCCCAGCATTTT. The V call is TRBV19, the J call TRBJ1-5, with D possibly matching TRBD1 (5 bases). CDR3 length: 15 residues. Germline CDR1 LNHDA, CDR2 SQIVND (reference sequence). V lost 9 bases and J 0 bases, leaving 15 bases between the germline ends.

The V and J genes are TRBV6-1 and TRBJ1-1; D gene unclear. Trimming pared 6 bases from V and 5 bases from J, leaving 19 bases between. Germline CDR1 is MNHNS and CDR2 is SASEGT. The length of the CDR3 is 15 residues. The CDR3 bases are TGTGCCAGCAGCCCCGCCACGGGCCCGGGGACTGAAGCTTTCTTT. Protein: CASSPATGPGTEAFF.

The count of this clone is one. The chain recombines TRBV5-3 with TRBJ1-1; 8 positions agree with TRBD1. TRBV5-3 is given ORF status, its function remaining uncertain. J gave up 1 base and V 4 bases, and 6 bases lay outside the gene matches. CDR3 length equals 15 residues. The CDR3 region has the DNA TGTGCCAGAAGCGGGACAGGAACGAGGAACACTGAAGCTTTCTTT. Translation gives CARSGTGTRNTEAFF.

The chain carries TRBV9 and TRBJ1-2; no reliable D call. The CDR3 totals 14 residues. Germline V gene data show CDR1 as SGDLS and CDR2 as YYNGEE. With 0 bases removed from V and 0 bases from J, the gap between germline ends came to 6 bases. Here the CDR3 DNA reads TGTGCCAGCAGCGTAGCTGTGGCTAACTATGGCTACACCTTC. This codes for CASSVAVANYGYTF.

The CDR3: CASSQVRDTDNSPLHF. The CDR3 region has the DNA TGTGCCAGCAGCCAAGTTAGGGACACCGATAATTCACCCCTCCACTTT. The gene calls are TRBV21-1 and TRBJ1-6; the DNA was not used to check the table's D call, TRBD1. TRBV21-1 is described as a pseudogene. CDR3 length: 16 residues.

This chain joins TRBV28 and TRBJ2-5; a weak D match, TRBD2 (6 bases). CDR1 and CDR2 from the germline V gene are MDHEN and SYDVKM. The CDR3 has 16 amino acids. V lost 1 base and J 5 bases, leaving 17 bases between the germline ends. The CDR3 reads CASSLSGGGYGETQYF. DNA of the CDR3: TGTGCCAGCAGTTTATCGGGCGGAGGGTATGGGGAGACCCAGTACTTC.

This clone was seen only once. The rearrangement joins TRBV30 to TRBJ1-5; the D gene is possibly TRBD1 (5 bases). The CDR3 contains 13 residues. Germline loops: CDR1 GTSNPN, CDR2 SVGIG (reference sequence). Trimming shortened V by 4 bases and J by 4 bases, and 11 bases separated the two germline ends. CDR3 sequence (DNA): TGTGCCTGGACCCCCGGGGGGAATCAGCCCCAGCATTTT. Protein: CAWTPGGNQPQHF.